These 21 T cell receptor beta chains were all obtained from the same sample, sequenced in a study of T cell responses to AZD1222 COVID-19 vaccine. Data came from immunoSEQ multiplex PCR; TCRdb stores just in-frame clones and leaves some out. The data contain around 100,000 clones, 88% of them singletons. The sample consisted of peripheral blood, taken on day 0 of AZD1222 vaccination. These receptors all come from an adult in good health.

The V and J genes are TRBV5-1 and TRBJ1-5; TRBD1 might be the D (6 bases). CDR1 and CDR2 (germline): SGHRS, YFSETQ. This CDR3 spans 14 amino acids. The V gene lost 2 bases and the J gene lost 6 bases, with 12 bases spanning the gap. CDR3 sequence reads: CASSLSGAGQPQHF. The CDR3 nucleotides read TGCGCCAGCAGCTTATCGGGGGCGGGTCAGCCCCAGCATTTT.

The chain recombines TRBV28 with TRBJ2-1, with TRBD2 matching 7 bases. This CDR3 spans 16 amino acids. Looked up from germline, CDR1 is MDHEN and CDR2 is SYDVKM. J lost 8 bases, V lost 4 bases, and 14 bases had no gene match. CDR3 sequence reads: CASSYASGTGSDEQFF. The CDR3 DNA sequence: TGTGCCAGCAGTTACGCGAGCGGGACCGGCTCGGATGAGCAGTTCTTC.

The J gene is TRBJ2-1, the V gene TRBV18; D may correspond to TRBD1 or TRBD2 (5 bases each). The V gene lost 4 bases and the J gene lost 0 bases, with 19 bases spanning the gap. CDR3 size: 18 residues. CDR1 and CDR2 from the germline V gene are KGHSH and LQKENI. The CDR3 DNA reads TGTGCCAGCTCACGAGGGACCGGATGGCTCCGCTCCTACAATGAGCAGTTCTTC. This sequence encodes CASSRGTGWLRSYNEQFF.

As DNA, the CDR3 is TGTGCCAGCAGCATGGGGACTAGCGGGAGACAGCCCTACGAGCAGTACTTC. Its translation: CASSMGTSGRQPYEQYF. V gene TRBV11-2 combines with J gene TRBJ2-7, with 14 bases fitting TRBD2. The germline V gene encodes CDR1 SGHAT and CDR2 FQNNGV. V shed 5 bases, J shed 2 bases, and the junction held 8 bases outside the gene matches. This CDR3 has 17 amino acids.

CDR3 in DNA: TGTGCCAGCAGGACACGACAGGACCGACGAGGTTATGGCTACACCTTC. This gives the protein CASRTRQDRRGYGYTF. The chain combines TRBV28 with TRBJ1-2; maybe TRBD1 (6 bases). The CDR3 covers 16 residues. From germline, CDR1 is MDHEN and CDR2 SYDVKM. The germline V and J ends were trimmed by 6 bases and 5 bases, with 22 bases remaining between them.

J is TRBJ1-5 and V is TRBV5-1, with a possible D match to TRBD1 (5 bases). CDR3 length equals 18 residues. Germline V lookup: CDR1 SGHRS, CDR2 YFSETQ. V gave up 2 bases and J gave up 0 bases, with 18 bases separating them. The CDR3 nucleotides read TGCGCCAGCAGCTTTTATAGGGACCGCGATTATAGCAATCAGCCCCAGCATTTT. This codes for CASSFYRDRDYSNQPQHF.

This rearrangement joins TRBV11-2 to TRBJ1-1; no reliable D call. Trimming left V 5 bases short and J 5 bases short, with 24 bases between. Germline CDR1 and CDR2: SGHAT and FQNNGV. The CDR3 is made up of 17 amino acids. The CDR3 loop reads CASSTPFSRGGETEAFF. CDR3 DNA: TGTGCCAGCAGCACCCCTTTTTCACGGGGTGGGGAGACTGAAGCTTTCTTT.

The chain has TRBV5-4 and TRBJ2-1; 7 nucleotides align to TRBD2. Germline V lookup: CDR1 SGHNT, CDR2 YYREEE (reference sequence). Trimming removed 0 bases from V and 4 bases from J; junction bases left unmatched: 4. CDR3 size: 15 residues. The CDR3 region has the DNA TGTGCCAGCAGCTTGGGCCTAGCGGCTTACAATGAGCAGTTCTTC. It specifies CASSLGLAAYNEQFF.

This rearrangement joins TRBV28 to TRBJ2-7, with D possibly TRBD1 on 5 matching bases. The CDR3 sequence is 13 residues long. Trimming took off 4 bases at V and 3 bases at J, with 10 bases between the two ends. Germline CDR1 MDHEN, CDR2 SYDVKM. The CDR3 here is CASSWPGFYEQYF. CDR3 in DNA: TGTGCCAGCAGTTGGCCAGGGTTCTACGAGCAGTACTTC. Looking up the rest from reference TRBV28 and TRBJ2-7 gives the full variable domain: DVKVTQSSRYLVKRTGEKVFLECVQDMDHENMFWYRQDPGLGLRLIYFSYDVKMKEKGDIPEGYSVSREKKERFSLILESASTNQTSMYLCASSWPGFYEQYFGPGTRLTVT.

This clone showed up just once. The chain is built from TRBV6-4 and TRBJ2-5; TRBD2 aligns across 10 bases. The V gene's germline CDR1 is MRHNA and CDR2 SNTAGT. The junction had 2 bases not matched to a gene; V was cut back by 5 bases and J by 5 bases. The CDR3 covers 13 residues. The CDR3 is CASSRTSGETQYF. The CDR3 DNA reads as TGTGCCAGCAGTCGGACTAGCGGTGAGACCCAGTACTTC.

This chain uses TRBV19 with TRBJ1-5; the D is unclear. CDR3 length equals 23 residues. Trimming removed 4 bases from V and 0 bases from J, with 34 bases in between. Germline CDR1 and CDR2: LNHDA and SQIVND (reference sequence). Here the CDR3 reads CASSTTIWYRSHTDPNSNQPQHF. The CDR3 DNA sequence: TGTGCCAGTAGTACAACAATCTGGTACAGAAGTCACACCGATCCTAATAGCAATCAGCCCCAGCATTTT.

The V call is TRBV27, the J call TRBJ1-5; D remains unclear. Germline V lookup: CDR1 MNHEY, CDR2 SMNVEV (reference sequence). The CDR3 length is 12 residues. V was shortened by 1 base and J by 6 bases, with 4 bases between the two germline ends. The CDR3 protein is CASSLYGQPQHF. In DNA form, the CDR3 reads TGTGCCAGCAGTTTATATGGTCAGCCCCAGCATTTT.

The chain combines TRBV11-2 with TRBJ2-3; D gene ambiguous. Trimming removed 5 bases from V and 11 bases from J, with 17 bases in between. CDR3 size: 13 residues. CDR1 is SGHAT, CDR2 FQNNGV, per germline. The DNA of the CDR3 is TGTGCCAGCAGCCGCATCCCCGGCCAGGTGCAGTATTTT. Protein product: CASSRIPGQVQYF.

CDR3 sequence: CASSLSAVFYSQDLSSYNEQFF. CDR3 coding DNA: TGCGCCAGCAGCCTTAGCGCGGTTTTCTACTCTCAGGATTTAAGCTCCTACAATGAGCAGTTCTTC. The gene calls are TRBV4-1 and TRBJ2-1; tentatively, D is TRBD2 (5 bases). This CDR3 has 22 residues. In germline, CDR1 is MGHRA, CDR2 YSYEKL. The V end was cut by 4 bases, the J end by 0 bases, with 31 bases between.

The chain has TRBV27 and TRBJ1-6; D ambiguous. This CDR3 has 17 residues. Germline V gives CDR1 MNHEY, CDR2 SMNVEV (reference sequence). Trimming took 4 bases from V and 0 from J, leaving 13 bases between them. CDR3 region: CASSSNVLSSYNSPLHF. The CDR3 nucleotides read TGTGCCAGCAGTTCAAACGTTTTGAGCTCCTATAATTCACCCCTCCACTTT.

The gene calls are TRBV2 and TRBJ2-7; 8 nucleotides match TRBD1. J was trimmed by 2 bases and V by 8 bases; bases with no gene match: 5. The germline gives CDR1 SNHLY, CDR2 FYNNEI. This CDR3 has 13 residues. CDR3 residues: CASGDRRTYEQYF. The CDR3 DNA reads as TGTGCCAGCGGGGACAGGCGTACCTACGAGCAGTACTTC.

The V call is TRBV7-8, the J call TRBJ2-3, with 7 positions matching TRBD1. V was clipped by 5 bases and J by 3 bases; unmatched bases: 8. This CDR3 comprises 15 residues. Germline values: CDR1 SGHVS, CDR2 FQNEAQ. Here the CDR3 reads CASSPRQGRTDTQYF. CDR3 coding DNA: TGTGCCAGCAGCCCGAGACAGGGACGAACAGATACGCAGTATTTT.

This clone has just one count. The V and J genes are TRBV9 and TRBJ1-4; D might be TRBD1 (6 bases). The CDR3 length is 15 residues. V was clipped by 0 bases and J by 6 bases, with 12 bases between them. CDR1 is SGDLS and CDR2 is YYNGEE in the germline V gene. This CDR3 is CASSVVRGDYEKLFF. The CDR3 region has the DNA TGTGCCAGCAGCGTAGTCAGGGGCGATTATGAAAAACTGTTTTTT.

In DNA form, the CDR3 reads TGTGCCAGCAGAACAGGGGATCCCGGGGAGCTGTTTTTT. This encodes CASRTGDPGELFF. The chain joins TRBV6-6 to TRBJ2-2; TRBD1 matches 7 bases. J lost 6 bases, V lost 6 bases, and 4 bases had no gene match. The CDR3 is 13 residues long. Germline assignment: CDR1 MNHNY and CDR2 SVGAGI (reference sequence).

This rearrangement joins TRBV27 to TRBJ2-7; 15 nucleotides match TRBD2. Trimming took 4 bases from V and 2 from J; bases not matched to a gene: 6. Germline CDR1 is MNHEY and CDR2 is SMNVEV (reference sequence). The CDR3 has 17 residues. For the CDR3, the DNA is TGTGCCAGCAGTTGGGGACTAGCGGGAGGCTATCCCTACGAGCAGTACTTC. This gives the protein CASSWGLAGGYPYEQYF.

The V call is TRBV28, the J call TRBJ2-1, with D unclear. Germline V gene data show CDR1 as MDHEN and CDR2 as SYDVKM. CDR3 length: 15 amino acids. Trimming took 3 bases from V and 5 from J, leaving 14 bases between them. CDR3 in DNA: TGTGCCAGCAGTTTTTACGGGTCCCTCAACAATGAGCAGTTCTTC. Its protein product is CASSFYGSLNNEQFF.